This entry concerns a single TCR beta chain. Antigen specificity is unknown. CDR1 ENHRY and CDR2 SYGVKD come from the germline V gene. V lost 5 bases and J 0 bases, leaving 7 bases between the germline ends. The CDR3 covers 13 residues. These data originate in a study of blood T cells in healthy people across ages. Study-wide results and caveats: When set beside aged donors, long-lived donors presented more naive CD4+ cells and higher diversity. Per million T cells, TCR beta diversity dropped roughly linearly as age increased.

Primers used in a second PCR of roughly 6 to 12 cycles were a sample-barcoded 5' primer and a J-beta primer mix. TCRdb called the 5' RACE reads again in MiXCR, with one record for every CDR3 protein. The sample lists approximately 1,100,000 distinct CDR3 sequences; over 35% were seen once. This sequence originates from a woman in her sixties in good health. Sequenced: blood. V is TRBV10-3 and J is TRBJ1-1, with D hard to call. CDR3 in DNA: TGTGCCATCAGTCCCCAATTGAACACTGAAGCTTTCTTT. Encoded protein: CAISPQLNTEAFF.